A selection of T cell receptor beta chains follows, all from one sample in a study of blood T cell repertoires in COVID-19. TCRdb's table, derived via immunoSEQ multiplex PCR, lists solely in-frame clones and lacks some. This sample has 95,000 to 150,000 clones; 85% to 90% occur once, and the top ten carry 3.5% to 4%. The material sequenced was peripheral blood. Receptor source: a woman aged 55 to 70 with COVID-19, enrolled during active disease. Each CDR3 is given with its conserved first and last residue. Each record gives: J gene, V gene, clone size, D gene, CDR3 length, CDR3 protein, CDR3 DNA. D genes are given only for firm matches. Clone sizes are given selectively: once, few, many, or a class where the clone is expanded.

>TRBJ1-6|TRBV6-2/TRBV6-3|.|.|14
CASSVHIYNSPLHF
TGTGCCAGCAGTGTCCACATCTATAATTCACCCCTCCACTTT
>TRBJ1-1|TRBV4-1|.|.|14
CASNEFGGMGEAFF
TGCGCCAGCAACGAGTTTGGGGGGATGGGTGAAGCTTTCTTT
>TRBJ2-1|TRBV19|.|.|15
CASSIGGGSYNEQFF
TGTGCCAGTAGTATAGGGGGGGGCTCATACAATGAGCAGTTCTTC
>TRBJ2-7|TRBV19|.|.|10
CARKHYEQYF
TGTGCCAGGAAACACTACGAGCAGTACTTC
>TRBJ1-4|TRBV19|.|TRBD1|14
CASTTGQFNEKLFF
TGTGCCAGTACCACGGGACAGTTTAATGAAAAACTGTTTTTT
>TRBJ2-2|TRBV2|medium-sized|TRBD1|16
CASSVQGAKNTGELFF
TGTGCCAGCAGTGTACAGGGGGCAAAGAACACCGGGGAGCTGTTTTTT
>TRBJ2-3|TRBV9|.|TRBD2|16
CASSAGTSGGTDTQYF
TGTGCCAGCAGCGCTGGGACTAGCGGAGGCACAGATACGCAGTATTTT
>TRBJ1-1|TRBV6-6|few|.|13
CASRKQGSTEAFF
TGTGCCAGCAGGAAGCAGGGGAGCACTGAAGCTTTCTTT
>TRBJ1-1|TRBV5-6|.|.|14
CASSLEAGQLNALF
TGTGCCAGCAGCTTGGAGGCAGGGCAACTGAATGCTCTCTTT
>TRBJ2-7|TRBV6-2/TRBV6-3|.|TRBD1|14
CASSYPGQVREQYF
TGTGCCAGCAGTTACCCCGGACAGGTTCGCGAGCAGTACTTC
>TRBJ2-7|TRBV4-1|.|TRBD1|14
CASSQGTGGNEQYF
TGCGCCAGCAGCCAAGGGACAGGGGGCAACGAGCAGTACTTC
>TRBJ1-4|TRBV18|few|.|15
CASSPTTRGNEKLFF
TGTGCCAGCTCACCAACGACCCGGGGTAATGAAAAACTGTTTTTT
>TRBJ2-5|TRBV12-3/TRBV12-4|.|.|13
CASSLSRQETQYF
TGTGCCAGCAGTTTATCCAGGCAAGAGACCCAGTACTTC
>TRBJ1-5|TRBV3-1/TRBV3-2|.|.|14
CASSLTPRNQPQHF
TGTGCCAGCAGCCTGACCCCCAGGAATCAGCCCCAGCATTTT
>TRBJ2-7|TRBV4-1|.|TRBD2|16
CASSPPGRVHSYEQYF
TGCGCCAGCAGCCCCCCGGGGAGGGTACACTCCTACGAGCAGTACTTC
>TRBJ2-7|TRBV18|.|TRBD1|15
CASSQGQGRTYEQYF
TGTGCCAGCTCACAGGGACAGGGAAGGACCTACGAGCAGTACTTC
>TRBJ2-5|TRBV3-1/TRBV3-2|.|.|16
CASSQEVGAGKETQYF
TGTGCCAGCAGCCAAGAGGTAGGGGCAGGGAAAGAGACCCAGTACTTC
>TRBJ1-2|TRBV5-4|.|.|13
CASSLAEGAGYTF
TGTGCCAGCAGCTTGGCAGAAGGGGCGGGCTACACCTTC
>TRBJ2-5|TRBV7-3|.|TRBD1|14
CASSLGQGAETQYF
TGTGCCAGCAGCTTAGGACAGGGCGCAGAGACCCAGTACTTC
>TRBJ2-3|TRBV6-2/TRBV6-3|.|TRBD2|15
CASSQGLAGTDTQYF
TGTGCCAGCAGCCAGGGACTAGCGGGCACAGATACGCAGTATTTT